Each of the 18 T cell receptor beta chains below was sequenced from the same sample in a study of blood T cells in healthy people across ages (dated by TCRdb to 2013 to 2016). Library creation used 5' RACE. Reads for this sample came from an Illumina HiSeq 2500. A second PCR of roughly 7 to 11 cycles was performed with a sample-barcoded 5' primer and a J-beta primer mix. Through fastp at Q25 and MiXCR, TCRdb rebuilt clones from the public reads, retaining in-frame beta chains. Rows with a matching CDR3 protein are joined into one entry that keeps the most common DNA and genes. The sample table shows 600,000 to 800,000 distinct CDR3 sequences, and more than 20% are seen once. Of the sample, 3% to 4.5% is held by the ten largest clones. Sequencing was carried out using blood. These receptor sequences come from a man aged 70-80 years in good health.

Here the CDR3 DNA reads TGTGCCAGCAGCCCTAGCGGGCTTCTCTCCTACGAGCAGTACTTC. This sequence encodes CASSPSGLLSYEQYF. The rearrangement links TRBV28 to TRBJ2-7; 8 bases map to TRBD2. The CDR3 consists of 15 residues. CDR1 is MDHEN, CDR2 SYDVKM, per germline. Unmatched junction bases numbered 7, after V lost 6 bases and J lost 0 bases.

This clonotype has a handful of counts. The CDR3 sequence: CASSESTEAFF. In nucleotides, the CDR3 is TGTGCCAGCAGTGAGAGCACTGAAGCTTTCTTT. V gene TRBV2 combines with J gene TRBJ1-1; no clear D gene. The CDR3 covers 11 residues. With 3 bases removed from V and 4 bases from J, the gap between germline ends came to 3 bases. The germline V gene encodes CDR1 SNHLY and CDR2 FYNNEI.

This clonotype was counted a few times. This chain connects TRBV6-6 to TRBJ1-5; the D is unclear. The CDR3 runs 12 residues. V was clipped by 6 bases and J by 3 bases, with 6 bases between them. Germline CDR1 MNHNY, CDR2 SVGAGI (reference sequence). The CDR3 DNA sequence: TGTGCCAGCAGCAAACCCAATCAGCCCCAGCATTTT. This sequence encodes CASSKPNQPQHF.

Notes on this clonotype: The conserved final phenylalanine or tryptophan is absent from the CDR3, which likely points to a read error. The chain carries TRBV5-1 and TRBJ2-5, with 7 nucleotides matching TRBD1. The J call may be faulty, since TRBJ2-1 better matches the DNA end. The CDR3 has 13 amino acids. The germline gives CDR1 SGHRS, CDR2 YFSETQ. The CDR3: CASTPGQNNEQFY. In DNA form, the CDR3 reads TGCGCCAGCACCCCGGGACAGAACAATGAGCAGTTCTAC.

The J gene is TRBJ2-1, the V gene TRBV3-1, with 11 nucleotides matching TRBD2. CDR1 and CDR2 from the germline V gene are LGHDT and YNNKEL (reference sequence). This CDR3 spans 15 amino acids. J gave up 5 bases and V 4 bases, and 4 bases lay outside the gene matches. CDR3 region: CASSPGLAEHNEQFF. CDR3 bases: TGTGCCAGCAGCCCGGGACTAGCGGAGCACAATGAGCAGTTCTTC.

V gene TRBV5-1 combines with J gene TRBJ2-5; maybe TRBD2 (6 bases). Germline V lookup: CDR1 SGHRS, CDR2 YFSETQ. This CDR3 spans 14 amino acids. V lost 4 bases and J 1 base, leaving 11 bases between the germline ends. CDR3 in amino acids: CASSIGGVQETQYF. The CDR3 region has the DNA TGCGCCAGCAGCATCGGCGGGGTCCAAGAGACCCAGTACTTC.

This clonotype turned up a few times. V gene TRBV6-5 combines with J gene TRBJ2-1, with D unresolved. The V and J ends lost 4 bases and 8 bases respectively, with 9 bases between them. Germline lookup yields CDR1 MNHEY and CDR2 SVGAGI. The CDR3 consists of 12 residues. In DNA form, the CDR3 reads TGTGCCAGCAGTTCCACGTACGATGAGCAGTTCTTC. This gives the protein CASSSTYDEQFF.

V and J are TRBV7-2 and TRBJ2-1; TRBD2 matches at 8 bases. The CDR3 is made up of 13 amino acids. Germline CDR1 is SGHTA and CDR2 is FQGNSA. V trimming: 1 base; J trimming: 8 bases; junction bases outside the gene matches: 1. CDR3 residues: CASSLVLADEQFF. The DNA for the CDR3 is TGTGCCAGCAGCTTAGTACTAGCGGATGAGCAGTTCTTC.

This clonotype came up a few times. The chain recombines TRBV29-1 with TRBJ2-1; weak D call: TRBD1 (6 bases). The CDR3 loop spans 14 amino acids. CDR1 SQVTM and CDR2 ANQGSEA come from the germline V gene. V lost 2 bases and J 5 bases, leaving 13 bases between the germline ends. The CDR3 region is CSVERGSANNEQFF. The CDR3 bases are TGCAGCGTTGAAAGGGGGAGTGCCAACAATGAGCAGTTCTTC.

The CDR3 bases are TGCGCCAGCAGCTTAGCTGACAGGGGCGAGCAGTACTTC. Amino acids: CASSLADRGEQYF. V gene TRBV5-1 combines with J gene TRBJ2-7, with 8 bases matching TRBD1. The V gene's germline CDR1 is SGHRS and CDR2 YFSETQ. Trimming took 2 bases from V and 6 from J; bases not matched to a gene: 4. The CDR3 sequence is 13 residues long.

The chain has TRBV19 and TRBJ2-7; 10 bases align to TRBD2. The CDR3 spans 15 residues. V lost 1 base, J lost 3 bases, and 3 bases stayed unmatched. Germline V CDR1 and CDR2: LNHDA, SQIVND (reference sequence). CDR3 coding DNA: TGTGCCAGTAGTATAGTGGCTAGCGGGAGCTACGAGCAGTACTTC. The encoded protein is CASSIVASGSYEQYF.

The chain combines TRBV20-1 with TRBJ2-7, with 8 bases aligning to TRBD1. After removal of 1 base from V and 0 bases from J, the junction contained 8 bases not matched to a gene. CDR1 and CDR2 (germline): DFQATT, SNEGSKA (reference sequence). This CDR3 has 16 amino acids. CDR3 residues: CSARGSTGGTSYEQYF. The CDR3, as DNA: TGCAGTGCTAGAGGTTCTACAGGGGGTACCTCCTACGAGCAGTACTTC.

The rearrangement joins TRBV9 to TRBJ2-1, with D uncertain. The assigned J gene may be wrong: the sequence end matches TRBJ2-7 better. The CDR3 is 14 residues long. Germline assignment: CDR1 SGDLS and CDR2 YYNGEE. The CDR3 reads CASSVETDPYEQYF. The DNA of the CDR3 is TGTGCCAGCAGCGTAGAGACTGATCCCTACGAGCAGTACTTC.

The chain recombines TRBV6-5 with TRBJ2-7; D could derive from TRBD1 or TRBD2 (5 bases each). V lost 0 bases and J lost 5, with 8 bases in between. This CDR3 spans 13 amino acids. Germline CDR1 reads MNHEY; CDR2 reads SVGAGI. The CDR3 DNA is TGTGCCAGCAGTTACTCTTGGGGGAACGAGCAGTACTTC. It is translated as CASSYSWGNEQYF.

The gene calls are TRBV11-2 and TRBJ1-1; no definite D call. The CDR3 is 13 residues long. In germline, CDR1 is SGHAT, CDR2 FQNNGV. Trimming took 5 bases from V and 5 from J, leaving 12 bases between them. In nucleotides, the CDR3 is TGTGCCAGCAGCGCCGCCTTGGGGACTGAAGCTTTCTTT. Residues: CASSAALGTEAFF.

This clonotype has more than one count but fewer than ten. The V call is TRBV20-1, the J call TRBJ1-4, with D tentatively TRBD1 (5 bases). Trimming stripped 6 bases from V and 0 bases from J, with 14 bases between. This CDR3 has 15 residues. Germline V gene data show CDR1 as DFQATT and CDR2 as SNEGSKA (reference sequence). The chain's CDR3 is CSARGGTATNEKLFF. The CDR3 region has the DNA TGCAGTGCCCGGGGAGGGACGGCAACTAATGAAAAACTGTTTTTT.

The CDR3 DNA sequence: TGTGCCTGGAGTGGAGCAAGCACAGATACGCAGTATTTT. This translates into CAWSGASTDTQYF. The V call is TRBV30, the J call TRBJ2-3; no reliable D call. Trimming removed 1 base from V and 0 bases from J, with 5 bases in between. Looked up from germline, CDR1 is GTSNPN and CDR2 is SVGIG (reference sequence). The CDR3 covers 13 residues.

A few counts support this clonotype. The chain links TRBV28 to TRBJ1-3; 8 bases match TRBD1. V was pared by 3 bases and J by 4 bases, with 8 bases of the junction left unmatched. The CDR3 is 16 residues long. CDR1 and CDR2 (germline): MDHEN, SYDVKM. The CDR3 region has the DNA TGTGCCAGCAGTTTCCTACAGGGGGGAGAGGGAAACACCATATATTTT. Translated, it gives CASSFLQGGEGNTIYF.